This T cell receptor (beta chain) appears in the sequencing data of a study of T cell responses to AZD1222 COVID-19 vaccine (dated by TCRdb to about 2021). Study-wide context: AZD1222 recipients whose second dose came at about 4 weeks and those whose second dose came at about 12 weeks were combined into one group, since spike-specific TCR depth and breadth did not differ between the two schedules. TCR sequencing covered more than 230 trial participants: some 210 given two doses of AZD1222 and some 25 given two doses of MenACWY control vaccine. Trial participants were enrolled by age into 18-55, 56-69 and 70-plus year subgroups, with roughly 160, 29 and 62 TCR-sequenced participants respectively.

The CDR3 runs 11 amino acids, cysteine and phenylalanine included. The read is trimmed to its CDR3 DNA, 33 bases read in frame from base 1. CDR1 and CDR2 were assigned from the germline V gene as MDHEN and SYDVKM. The junction carries 12 bases between V and J, which are trimmed by 7 bases and 11 bases respectively. The meaning of the sample's time point label: baseline before first vaccination. Samples from vaccinated people were obtained from the UK trials COV001 and COV002, which included a single-blind randomized controlled phase 2/3 trial of AZD1222 (ChAdOx1 nCoV-19) in healthy adults. For TCRbeta chain sequencing, PBMC samples were collected from trial participants at day 0 and at day 28 after the second dose. What the research found in general, with its limitations: The 56-69-year group was small, and its depth increase did not reach significance, likely because of low power. Most participants were white British and females outnumbered males, and the authors suggested that clonal diversity may have been underestimated. Reportedly, close to half of the unique spike-specific TCRs recognized epitopes lying outside the regions that are mutated in the B.1.351 and B.1.1.7 variants. The whole spike protein was spanned by vaccine-associated CD4 TCRs, and dominant responses were seen in regions 160-218 and 743-854. Spike-specific TCR breadth and depth rose significantly after two AZD1222 doses compared with day 0 and with MenACWY recipients. Because no day 14 peak-response samples were available, the repertoires could be characterized only after the peak T cell response. Conclusions about previously exposed vaccinees were limited because only six AZD1222 recipients were SARS-CoV-2 seropositive at baseline.

The CDR3 regions of human TCRbeta chains were analyzed by immunosequencing. The authors' analysis ran thus. Repertoire TCRs were matched against a reference library of SARS-CoV-2-specific TCRs generated with the MIRA antigen-specificity platform. Breadth meant the fraction of unique TCRs that were SARS-CoV-2-associated, whereas depth meant the fraction of total T cells that were SARS-CoV-2-associated. Using the MIRA data, each spike-specific TCR was assigned both to the spike region to which the TCR was reactive and to a CD4 or CD8 class. Log10-transformed breadth and depth values were compared by one-way ANOVA with Sidak's multiple comparisons tests. Not all clones reach the TCRdb copy of this immuneACCESS table, which keeps in-frame sequences only. Checked studies attribute under half of the gap to unresolved V genes and leave the rest unexplained. V and J calls plus clone size are reproduced from that table; the DNA served to infer D and trimming. The sample contains over 100,000 clones, around nine tenths of them found a single time. The top ten clones comprise roughly 8.4% of the sample.

The count of this clone is one. Its antigen has not been determined. Within one base of it there is no much larger clone, and no base qualities were kept. This sequence was found in an adult in good health. Recombination joined TRBV28 with TRBJ2-1; no D gene is confidently identified. This sample comprised peripheral blood, obtained on day 0 of AZD1222 vaccination. The CDR3 amino acid sequence is: CASTGPSKQFF. The DNA sequence follows: TGTGCCAGCACCGGACCCAGTAAGCAGTTCTTC.